The clone carrying this T cell receptor beta chain showed up just once. Seattle-derived patients entered the study during active infection and were followed longitudinally. The source of the sample is a study of blood T cell repertoires in COVID-19. On the study more broadly: T cells, B-cell-depleted T cells, or PBMCs provided the cDNA or gDNA that served as material.

Some clones are missing from TCRdb's copy, which holds only in-frame ones; the method was immunoSEQ multiplex PCR. The repertoire consists of roughly 310,000 clones, with 85% to 90% occurring once and the leading ten covering roughly 2.8%. V trimming: 2 bases; J trimming: 4 bases; junction bases outside the gene matches: 5. The CDR3 is 15 residues long. In germline, CDR1 is SGHRS, CDR2 YFSETQ. Sequencing was done on a sample of peripheral blood. The chain joins TRBV5-1 to TRBJ2-2, with 7 bases lining up with TRBD1. The source of this sequence is a woman aged 25-40 years with COVID-19, enrolled during active disease. The CDR3 nucleotides are TGCGCCAGCAGCTTCGACAGGGCTGGCACCGGGGAGCTGTTTTTT. Residues: CASSFDRAGTGELFF.